This T cell receptor beta chain was identified during a study of T cells in tuberculosis (dated by TCRdb to 2016 to 2019). The study in broad terms: To characterize T cells specific for the mycobacterial lipid antigen glucose monomycolate (GMM), the study used CD1B tetramers together with high-throughput TCR immunosequencing. PBMC from patients with active tuberculosis were archived either before the start of standard anti-tuberculosis treatment or within 7 days of starting that treatment. A South African clinical cohort compared IGRA-negative adolescents, IGRA-positive adolescents with latent tuberculosis and adults with active tuberculosis, ten per group. Overall study results and their limits: The smaller NN-distances were partly driven by shorter CDR3-alpha lengths in active tuberculosis patients, and the difference for TCR-beta did not reach statistical significance. Compared with IGRA-negative controls, TCR-alpha repertoires from active tuberculosis had smaller mean NN-distances to GMM-specific TCRs, which suggests that these TCRs underwent clonal expansion. Clinical samples were selected based on which cryopreserved specimens were available, and the active tuberculosis cases were adults whereas the controls were adolescents. Using GEM motif frequencies, a classifier achieved approximately 75% accuracy, whereas a classifier built on the diverse GMM-specific repertoire got to nearly 90% accuracy (AUROC more than 0.85).

Notes on this clone: It has no known antigen specificity. No base quality values were provided; no much bigger clone lies one nucleotide off.

This sample's time point label indicates: new active TB diagnosis, blood taken before or within 7 days of starting treatment. Active tuberculosis patients were HIV-seronegative South African adults aged 18 years or older with a new diagnosis. Active tuberculosis was confirmed by positive sputum smear microscopy and/or positive M. tuberculosis culture. Unsorted cryopreserved PBMC were immunosequenced, covering on average approximately 98,000 T cells per clinical donor. The immunoSEQ multiplex PCR assay was used to generate TCR libraries, with TCR-beta and/or TCR-alpha/delta assays applied to each sample. Amplified TCR libraries were sequenced on the Illumina high-throughput platform. The authors' pipeline ran thus. Clustering and dimensionality reduction were performed using pairwise TCRdist distances among GMM-specific receptors from ex vivo sorted or in vitro expanded T cells. Each clinical repertoire was assigned a mean NN-distance score, defined as the average TCRdist to the nearest 10% of tetramer-positive reference sequences. GEM TCR motif frequency was calculated as the fraction of unique TCRs that matched known GEM sequences by V/J usage and CDR3 length. Active tuberculosis was classified by linear discriminant analysis with leave-one-out cross-validation, implemented in scikit-learn. Held by TCRdb, this immuneACCESS table contains in-frame sequences only and omits some clones. Under half of the omission traces to an unresolved V gene where checked; the cause of the rest is unknown. The V and J calls and the clone size are those of that table, but D and trimming were determined from the DNA. In all, the sample holds under 40,000 clones, and roughly 83% of those were seen once. The top ten clones comprise around 5.5% of the sample.

CDR1 MRHNA and CDR2 SNTAGT are derived from the germline V gene. Its CDR3 holds 14 amino acids, cysteine through phenylalanine. The only DNA kept is the CDR3, 42 bases in frame from the first base. V loses 0 bases, J loses 3 bases, and the germline ends lie 7 bases apart. This receptor was taken from an adult with tuberculosis. The sequencing used PBMCs, collected at tuberculosis diagnosis. The V and J genes are TRBV6-4 and TRBJ2-3, with the D gene not clear enough to name. The bases are TGTGCCAGCAGTGACTCGAGTGAGACAGATACGCAGTATTTT. Its amino acids are CASSDSSETDTQYF.